These 16 T cell receptor beta chains were all obtained from the same sample, sequenced in a study of cytomegalovirus exposure and HLA in healthy donors (dated by TCRdb to about 2017). The library was prepared using the immunoSEQ multiplex PCR assay. Here the immuneACCESS table is served through TCRdb, limited to in-frame sequences with V and J called. Missing clones are a known gap in these copies; in checked studies unresolved V genes cover under half, and the rest lacks a known reason. A total of 110,000 to 150,000 clones appear in this sample, 88% of them only once. The ten biggest clones cover approximately 7.5% of the sample. Sequencing was performed on PBMCs. Every receptor here comes from a woman between 18 and 29 years old in good health and CMV-seropositive.

The CDR3 region is CASSQAGTTVGREQFF. CDR3 DNA: TGCGCCAGCAGCCAAGCCGGGACTACCGTCGGGAGAGAGCAGTTCTTC. The chain is built from TRBV4-3 and TRBJ2-1; 7 bases align to TRBD2. The germline V gene has CDR1 LGHNA and CDR2 YSLEER. V dropped 1 base and J dropped 10; count of bases not matched to a gene: 13. The CDR3 length is 16 residues.

This clone has only a few counts. The chain couples TRBV30 to TRBJ1-5; D ambiguous. Germline CDR1 reads GTSNPN; CDR2 reads SVGIG (reference sequence). Trimming shortened V by 1 base and J by 0 bases, and 7 bases separated the two germline ends. CDR3 size: 14 residues. This CDR3 is CAWSASYSNQPQHF. DNA for the CDR3: TGTGCCTGGAGTGCCAGTTATAGCAATCAGCCCCAGCATTTT.

In this sample, this clone turned up once. This chain connects TRBV7-3 to TRBJ1-5, with D perhaps TRBD1 (5 bases). Trimming took 6 bases from V and 5 from J, leaving 14 bases between them. Germline CDR1 reads SGHTA; CDR2 reads FQGTGA. CDR3 length equals 14 residues. The DNA of the CDR3 is TGTGCCAGCAGTTACCTAGGGGCCGATCAGCCCCAGCATTTT. This codes for CASSYLGADQPQHF.

The chain is built from TRBV27 and TRBJ1-1; weak D call: TRBD1 (5 bases). The CDR3 runs to 12 residues. Between the trimmed V and J ends, which lost 4 bases and 11 bases, there was a span of 14 bases. Germline-derived CDR1 and CDR2 are MNHEY and SMNVEV (reference sequence). The CDR3 DNA follows: TGTGCCAGCAGTTACGGGAGTGGGACGGCTTTCTTT. Amino acids: CASSYGSGTAFF.

The chain couples TRBV5-1 to TRBJ2-7, with 8 bases identical to TRBD2. CDR1 is SGHRS and CDR2 is YFSETQ in the germline V gene. The CDR3 covers 16 residues. With 4 bases clipped from V and 4 bases from J, the junction kept 13 bases outside the gene matches. The DNA for the CDR3 is TGCGCCAGCAGCCCCTCGGGGGGGAGCTCCTCATACGAGCAGTACTTC. Protein product: CASSPSGGSSSYEQYF. The variable domain in full, with the rest retrieved from reference TRBV5-1 and TRBJ2-7, is KAGVTQTPRYLIKTRGQQVTLSCSPISGHRSVSWYQQTPGQGLQFLFEYFSETQRNKGNFPGRFSGRQFSNSRSEMNVSTLELGDSALYLCASSPSGGSSSYEQYFGPGTRLTVT.

The CDR3 is CASSTPNAGTSGSSYNEQFF. In DNA, the CDR3 is TGTGCCAGCAGCACCCCCAACGCCGGGACTAGCGGGAGCTCCTACAATGAGCAGTTCTTC. The chain is built from TRBV9 and TRBJ2-1; 14 bases align to TRBD2. The trim removed 4 bases at V and 0 bases at J, leaving 12 bases unmatched. Germline lookup yields CDR1 SGDLS and CDR2 YYNGEE. This CDR3 spans 20 amino acids.

The chain uses TRBV28 and TRBJ1-4, with a possible D match to TRBD1 (5 bases). V gave up 9 bases and J gave up 4 bases, with 12 bases separating them. The CDR3 is 13 residues long. Germline values: CDR1 MDHEN, CDR2 SYDVKM. In DNA form, the CDR3 reads TGTGCCAGTTGTAGGGGATTTAATGAAAAACTGTTTTTT. It encodes CASCRGFNEKLFF.

The chain carries TRBV4-3 and TRBJ1-6, with D tentatively TRBD1 (6 bases). Germline V gene lookup returns CDR1 LGHNA and CDR2 YSLEER. Trimming removed 4 bases from V and 8 bases from J, with 12 bases in between. This CDR3 is built from 14 residues. The chain's CDR3 is CASSPSRGDSPLHF. The DNA of the CDR3 is TGCGCCAGCAGCCCGTCCAGGGGCGATTCACCCCTCCACTTT.

This chain links TRBV27 with TRBJ2-3; D is unclear. CDR3 length: 17 residues. Germline CDR1 and CDR2: MNHEY and SMNVEV (reference sequence). Trimming removed 1 base at V and 4 bases at J, with 18 bases between. CDR3 sequence: CASSLFPAAESPDTQYF. The CDR3 DNA follows: TGTGCCAGCAGTTTATTTCCGGCGGCCGAGTCCCCAGATACGCAGTATTTT.

CDR3 in DNA: TGTGCCAGCAGCGTGGGGTCCCGAGCGGGAATGAACACCGGGGAGCTGTTTTTT. Its translation is CASSVGSRAGMNTGELFF. The chain is built from TRBV9 and TRBJ2-2, with 7 bases fitting TRBD2. V lost 2 bases and J lost 1; bases outside the gene matches: 11. This CDR3 contains 18 residues. Germline values: CDR1 SGDLS, CDR2 YYNGEE.

The V gene is TRBV19, the J gene TRBJ2-1; D unresolved. Looked up from germline, CDR1 is LNHDA and CDR2 is SQIVND (reference sequence). The CDR3 sequence is 14 residues long. V lost 3 bases, J lost 4 bases, and 10 bases lay in between. The CDR3 sequence is CASSIQLGYNEQFF. The CDR3 bases are TGTGCCAGTAGTATTCAACTCGGGTACAATGAGCAGTTCTTC.

The chain combines TRBV7-6 with TRBJ2-7; the match to TRBD1 covers 9 bases. The germline V gene has CDR1 SGHVS and CDR2 FNYEAQ. This CDR3 has 14 amino acids. The trim removed 1 base at V and 4 bases at J, leaving 2 bases unmatched. In nucleotides, the CDR3 is TGTGCCAGCAGCTTAGACAGGGGGCCTTACGAGCAGTACTTC. Its protein product is CASSLDRGPYEQYF. The full variable domain, rest sourced from reference TRBV7-6 and TRBJ2-7, is GAGVSQSPRYKVTKRGQDVALRCDPISGHVSLYWYRQALGQGPEFLTYFNYEAQQDKSGLPNDRFSAERPEGSISTLTIQRTEQRDSAMYRCASSLDRGPYEQYFGPGTRLTVT.

The rearrangement links TRBV9 to TRBJ1-2; 7 nucleotides line up with TRBD1. Germline loops: CDR1 SGDLS, CDR2 YYNGEE. This CDR3 has 14 residues. Trimming cost V 7 bases and J 2 bases; bases outside gene matches: 8. CDR3 protein: CASGPTGQNYGYTF. The CDR3 DNA sequence: TGTGCCAGCGGACCCACGGGACAGAACTATGGCTACACCTTC.

The chain is built from TRBV7-2 and TRBJ1-1, with D unclear. The CDR3 is 14 residues long. V lost 1 base and J 3 bases, leaving 9 bases between the germline ends. Germline V gene sequence: CDR1 SGHTA, CDR2 FQGNSA. The CDR3: CASSLGKRDTEAFF. DNA of the CDR3: TGTGCCAGCAGCTTAGGTAAGAGGGACACTGAAGCTTTCTTT.

The chain combines TRBV5-1 with TRBJ2-7, with unresolved D. The CDR3 runs 14 residues. V was shortened by 0 bases and J by 3 bases, with 10 bases between the two germline ends. Germline V CDR1 and CDR2: SGHRS, YFSETQ. This chain's CDR3 is CASSLEISLYEQYF. DNA for the CDR3: TGCGCCAGCAGCTTGGAAATCTCCCTCTACGAGCAGTACTTC.

The chain recombines TRBV6-5 with TRBJ1-2; 7 bases fit TRBD1. Germline CDR1 reads MNHEY; CDR2 reads SVGAGI. Unmatched junction bases numbered 4, after V lost 2 bases and J lost 4 bases. The CDR3 extends over 14 amino acids. Written as DNA, the CDR3 is TGTGCCAGCAGTTACCTAGACAGGGTCTATGGCTACACCTTC. This gives the protein CASSYLDRVYGYTF.